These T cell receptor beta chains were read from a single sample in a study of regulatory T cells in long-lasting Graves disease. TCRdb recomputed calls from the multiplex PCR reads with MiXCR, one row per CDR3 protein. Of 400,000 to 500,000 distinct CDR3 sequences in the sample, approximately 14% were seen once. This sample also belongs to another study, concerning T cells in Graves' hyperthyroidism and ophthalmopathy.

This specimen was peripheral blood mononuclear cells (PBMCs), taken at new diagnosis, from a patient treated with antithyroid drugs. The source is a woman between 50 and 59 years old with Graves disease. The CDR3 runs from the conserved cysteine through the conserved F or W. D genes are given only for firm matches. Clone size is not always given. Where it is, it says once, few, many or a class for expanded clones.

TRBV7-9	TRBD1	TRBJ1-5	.	TGTGCCAGCAGCCGAACAGGGGACAGGGGTCTCTCCAATCAGCCCCAGCATTTT	CASSRTGDRGLSNQPQHF
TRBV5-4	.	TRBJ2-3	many	TGTGCCAGCAGCCTAGCCCCAGGGTTCGGCACAGATACGCAGTATTTT	CASSLAPGFGTDTQYF
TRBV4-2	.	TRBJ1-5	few	TGTGCCAGCAGCCAAGAACGACACGGAGCACCCCAGCATTTT	CASSQERHGAPQHF
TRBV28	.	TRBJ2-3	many	TGTGCCAGCAGTTTCAAACAAGCAGGCACAGATACGCAGTATTTT	CASSFKQAGTDTQYF
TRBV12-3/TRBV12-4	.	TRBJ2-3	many	TGTGCCAGCACCCCCGGGTGGGGAGCAGATACGCAGTATTTT	CASTPGWGADTQYF
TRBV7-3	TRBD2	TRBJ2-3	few	TGTGCCAGCAGCCCCACTAGCGGGATAGGGGATACGCAGTATTTT	CASSPTSGIGDTQYF
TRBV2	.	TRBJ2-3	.	TGTGCCAGCAGTGGAGGCGGGAGCACAGATACGCAGTATTTT	CASSGGGSTDTQYF
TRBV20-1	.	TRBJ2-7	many	TGCAGTGCTAGAGATCAGTTGTACGGCAGTGAGTACTTC	CSARDQLYGSEYF
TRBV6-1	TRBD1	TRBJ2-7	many	TGTGCCAGCAGCGCAGGGACAGGGGGCGGGTACGAGCAGTACTTC	CASSAGTGGGYEQYF
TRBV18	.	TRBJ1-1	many	TGTGCCAGCTCACACTCGAGGGGACAGAACACTGAAGCTTTCTTT	CASSHSRGQNTEAFF
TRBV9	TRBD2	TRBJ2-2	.	TGTGCCAGCAGCGTAGCTAGCGGGAGGCGCACCGGGGAGCTGTTTTTT	CASSVASGRRTGELFF
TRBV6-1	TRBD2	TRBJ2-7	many	TGTGCCAGCAATCTAGCGGGAGAACCCCACGAGCAGTACTTC	CASNLAGEPHEQYF
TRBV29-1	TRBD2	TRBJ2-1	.	TGCAGCGTTGAAGTTGGGCTAGCGGGAGGTGAGTTCTTC	CSVEVGLAGGEFF
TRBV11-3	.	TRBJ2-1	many	TGTGCCAGCAGCCTGCTGGGGGAGACTGAGCAGTTCTTC	CASSLLGETEQFF
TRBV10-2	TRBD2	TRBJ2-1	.	TGCGCCAGCAGGAGGGGACTAGCGGTATACAATGAGCAGTTCTTC	CASRRGLAVYNEQFF
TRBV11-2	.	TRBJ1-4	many	TGTGCCAGCAGCTTCGATAATGAAAAACTGTTTTTT	CASSFDNEKLFF
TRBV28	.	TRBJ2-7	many	TGTGCCAGCAGTTTAACACCACAAGCCTACGAGCAGTACTTC	CASSLTPQAYEQYF
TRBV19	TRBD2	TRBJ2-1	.	TGTGCCAGTTCTGCGGCGGGAGGTTTTTACAATGAGCAGTTCTTC	CASSAAGGFYNEQFF
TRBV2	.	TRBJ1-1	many	TGTGCCAGCAGACGAGAGTCGGGGGGCTCTTACACTGAAGCTTTCTTT	CASRRESGGSYTEAFF
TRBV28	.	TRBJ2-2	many	TGTGCCAGCAGTTCCCGATCCAAAGGGACCGGGGAGCTGTTTTTT	CASSSRSKGTGELFF
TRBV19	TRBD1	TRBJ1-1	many	TGTGCCAGTAGTGTCGGGACAGGATTTGAAGCTTTCTTT	CASSVGTGFEAFF
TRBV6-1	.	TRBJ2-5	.	TGTGCCAGCAGTGAACAGACAGAACAAGAGACCCAGTACTTC	CASSEQTEQETQYF
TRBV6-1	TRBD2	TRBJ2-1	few	TGTGCCAGCACGACGAGTCTAGCGGACAATGAGCAGTTCTTC	CASTTSLADNEQFF
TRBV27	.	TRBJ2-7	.	TGTGCCAGCAGCTTGGAGGCAACTAGCAACGGTTACGAGCAGTACTTC	CASSLEATSNGYEQYF
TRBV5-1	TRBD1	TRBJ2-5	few	TGCGGCAGCAGCTCCGGACAGGGGGGTCAAGAGACCCAGTACTTC	CGSSSGQGGQETQYF
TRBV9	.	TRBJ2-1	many	TGTGCCAGCAGCTCCGGGAGCTACGATGAGCAGTTCTTC	CASSSGSYDEQFF
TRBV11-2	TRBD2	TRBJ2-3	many	TGTGCCAGCAGCAGGGGACTAGCGGGAGCAGATACGCAGTATTTT	CASSRGLAGADTQYF
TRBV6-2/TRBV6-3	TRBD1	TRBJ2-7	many	TGTGCCAGCAGTTACTCTGGGACAGTTTCGTCCTACGAGCAGTACTTC	CASSYSGTVSSYEQYF
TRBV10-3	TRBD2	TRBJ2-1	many	TGTGCCATCAGTCCTAGCGGGAGCGAGGATAATGAGCAGTTCTTC	CAISPSGSEDNEQFF
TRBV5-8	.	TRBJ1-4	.	TGTGCCAGCAGCTTGCGACAGAATAATGAAAAACTGTTTTTT	CASSLRQNNEKLFF
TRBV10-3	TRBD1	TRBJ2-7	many	TGTGCCATCAGTGCGAGTACAGGGGGAGGACGATCCTACGAGCAGTACTTC	CAISASTGGGRSYEQYF
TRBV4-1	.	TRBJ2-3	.	TGCGCCAGCAGCCAAGTGTGGGAAGACACAGATACGCAGTATTTT	CASSQVWEDTDTQYF
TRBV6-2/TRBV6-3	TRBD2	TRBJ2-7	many	TGTGCCAGCAGTTACTCGTTAGCGGGAGGCTACGAGCAGTACTTC	CASSYSLAGGYEQYF
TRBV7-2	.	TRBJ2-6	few	TGTGCCAGGTCCCAACAGGGCTCTGGGGCCAACGTCCTGACTTTC	CARSQQGSGANVLTF
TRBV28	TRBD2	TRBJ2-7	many	TGTGCCAGCAGTTTTCGGACTAGCGGGGACTACGAGCAGTACTTC	CASSFRTSGDYEQYF
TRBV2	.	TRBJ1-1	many	TGTGCCAGCAGTGTCAGGGGCGCGGACACTGAAGCTTTCTTT	CASSVRGADTEAFF
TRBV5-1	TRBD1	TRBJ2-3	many	TGCGCCAGCAGCTTGGCGGGACAGCCAAGCACAGATACGCAGTATTTT	CASSLAGQPSTDTQYF
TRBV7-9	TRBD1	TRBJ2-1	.	TGTGCCAGCAGCTCCCCGGGACAGGGCAATGAGCAGTTCTTC	CASSSPGQGNEQFF
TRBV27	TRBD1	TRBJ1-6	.	TGTGCCAGCAGTTTTGGGGACAGGGGTGGGACTAGGTCACCCCTCCACTTT	CASSFGDRGGTRSPLHF
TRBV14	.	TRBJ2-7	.	TGTGCCAGCAGCCAAGATTCTGGACTGAGCTCCTACGAGCAGTACTTC	CASSQDSGLSSYEQYF
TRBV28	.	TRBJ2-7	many	TGTGCCAGCAGTTCCGGACAGAGCTACGAGCAGTACTTC	CASSSGQSYEQYF
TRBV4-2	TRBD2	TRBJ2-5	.	TGTGCCAGCAGCCGAAAGGAGTCTAGCGGGGGGCCCACTCAAGAGACCCAGTACTTC	CASSRKESSGGPTQETQYF
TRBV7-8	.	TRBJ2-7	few	TGTGCCAGCTACGACAGCAAATACGAGCAGTACTTC	CASYDSKYEQYF
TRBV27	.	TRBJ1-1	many	TGTGCCAGCAGTTTATTTCCAGGCGCGAACACTGAAGCTTTCTTT	CASSLFPGANTEAFF
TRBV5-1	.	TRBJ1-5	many	TGCGCCAGCAGCCCAGAGCCCAGGCGGCGGGGGGGCAATCAGCCCCAGCATTTT	CASSPEPRRRGGNQPQHF
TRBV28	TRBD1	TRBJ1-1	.	TGTGCCAGCACCCAGGGGGGGGCGGGTGACACTGAAGCTTTCTTT	CASTQGGAGDTEAFF
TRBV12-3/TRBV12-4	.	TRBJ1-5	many	TGTGCCAGCAGTTTCGGGGGCGCGGGTCAGCCCCAGCATTTT	CASSFGGAGQPQHF
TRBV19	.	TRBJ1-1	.	TGTGCCATCAATCAGGGACCAAACACTGAAGCTTTCTTT	CAINQGPNTEAFF
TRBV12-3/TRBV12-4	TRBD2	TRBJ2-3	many	TGTGCCAGCAGTTTAGGGTGGACTAGCGGGAGGGCCCAGTGGACAGATACGCAGTATTTT	CASSLGWTSGRAQWTDTQYF
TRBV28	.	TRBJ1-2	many	TGTGCCAGCAGTTTTCAGGGGATTACTAACTATGGCTACACCTTC	CASSFQGITNYGYTF
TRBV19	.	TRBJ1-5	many	TGTGCCAGTAGTATAGGAGGGAATCAGCCCCAGCATTTT	CASSIGGNQPQHF
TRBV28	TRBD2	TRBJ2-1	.	TGTGCCAGCAGTTTACGGCGGCTAGCGGGAGCATACAATGAGCAGTTCTTC	CASSLRRLAGAYNEQFF
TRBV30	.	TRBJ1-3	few	TGTGCCTGGAGTCGGGGCAATCACGGAAACACCATATATTTT	CAWSRGNHGNTIYF
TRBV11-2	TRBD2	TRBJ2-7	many	TGTGCCACCCAGCTTGAACTAGCGGGGCATGCCTACGAGCAGTACTTC	CATQLELAGHAYEQYF
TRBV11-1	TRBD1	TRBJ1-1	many	TGTGCCAGCAGCAACACAGGGGGCACTGAAGCTTTCTTT	CASSNTGGTEAFF
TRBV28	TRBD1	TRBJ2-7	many	TGTGCCAGCAGTTTAATCACGGCAGGGGGCTCCTACGAGCAGTACTTC	CASSLITAGGSYEQYF
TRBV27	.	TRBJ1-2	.	TGTGCCAGCAGTTTACTGCGGGGGGAAGAGGGCTACACCTTC	CASSLLRGEEGYTF
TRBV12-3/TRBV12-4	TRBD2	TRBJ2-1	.	TGTGCCAGCAGCGGACTAGATAGGGTTGAGCAGTTCTTC	CASSGLDRVEQFF
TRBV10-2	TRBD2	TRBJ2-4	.	TGCGCCATTCCCGCCGGTGGGACTAGCGGGCGCAAAAACATTCAGTACTTC	CAIPAGGTSGRKNIQYF
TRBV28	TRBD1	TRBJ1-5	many	TGTGCCAGCAGTTCCGGGACAGGGGGGTCCTGGCCCCAGCATTTT	CASSSGTGGSWPQHF